These 22 T cell receptor beta chains originate from one sample sequenced in a study of blood T cell repertoires in COVID-19. The table came from immunoSEQ multiplex PCR; TCRdb's copy has only in-frame clones and leaves some out. There are 300,000 to 350,000 clones in the sample; almost 90% occur only once, and under 3% lies in the top ten. The specimen was peripheral blood. Source of these receptors: a woman in her twenties or thirties with COVID-19, enrolled during active disease.

Turning to this clone: Other DNA sequences within the sample encode an identical CDR3. The genes are TRBV9 and TRBJ1-3, with 8 bases that match TRBD1. The CDR3 is 14 amino acids. The trim removed 3 bases at V and 4 bases at J, leaving 3 bases unmatched. The V gene's germline CDR1 is SGDLS and CDR2 YYNGEE. The CDR3 DNA reads as TGTGCCAGCAGCGCCGGACAGGGAGGAAACACCATATATTTT. Translating it yields CASSAGQGGNTIYF. Full variable domain (remainder filled in from reference TRBV9 and TRBJ1-3): DSGVTQTPKHLITATGQRVTLRCSPRSGDLSVYWYQQSLDQGLQFLIQYYNGEERAKGNILERFSAQQFPDLHSELNLSSLELGDSALYFCASSAGQGGNTIYFGEGSWLTVV.

V and J are TRBV7-2 and TRBJ1-6; 8 positions match TRBD1. Germline CDR1 is SGHTA and CDR2 is FQGNSA. CDR3 length equals 16 residues. Trimming removed 6 bases from V and 7 bases from J; junction bases left unmatched: 11. The CDR3 sequence is CASSIVPGQENSPLHF. In nucleotides, the CDR3 is TGTGCCAGCAGTATTGTACCGGGACAGGAAAATTCACCCCTCCACTTT.

The genes are TRBV5-1 and TRBJ2-5; D unresolved. The CDR3 has 15 amino acids. V was shortened by 0 bases and J by 2 bases, with 11 bases between the two germline ends. Germline V gives CDR1 SGHRS, CDR2 YFSETQ. Here the CDR3 reads CASSLVSALQETQYF. The CDR3 DNA follows: TGCGCCAGCAGCTTGGTCTCGGCACTACAAGAGACCCAGTACTTC.

A single count supports this clone. The chain is built from TRBV29-1 and TRBJ2-7; no reliable D call. This CDR3 is built from 11 residues. Trimming removed 5 bases at V and 2 bases at J, with 7 bases between. Germline CDR1 SQVTM, CDR2 ANQGSEA. The CDR3 loop reads CSVQMTYEQYF. In nucleotides, the CDR3 is TGCAGCGTTCAGATGACCTACGAGCAGTACTTC.

The rearrangement links TRBV6-2 or TRBV6-3 to TRBJ2-6; 9 bases match TRBD1. Germline loops: CDR1 MNHEY, CDR2 SVGEGT. CDR3 length: 18 amino acids. V trimming: 2 bases; J trimming: 2 bases; junction bases outside the gene matches: 7. The CDR3 region has the DNA TGTGCCAGCAGTTACAGGGGACAGGGTCAGGCTGGGGCCAACGTCCTGACTTTC. It is translated as CASSYRGQGQAGANVLTF.

This clone occurred once. The chain recombines TRBV5-8 with TRBJ2-5; 10 nucleotides align to TRBD1. V shed 5 bases and J 4 bases; nucleotides not matched to a gene: 8. The CDR3 has 15 residues. Germline V gene sequence: CDR1 SGHTS, CDR2 YDEGEE. CDR3 DNA: TGTGCCAGCAGAACCGGACAGGGGGTAAGAGAGACCCAGTACTTC. Amino acid sequence: CASRTGQGVRETQYF.

This chain uses TRBV10-1 with TRBJ2-3; 8 bases map to TRBD2. This CDR3 contains 14 residues. With 3 bases clipped from V and 5 bases from J, the junction kept 4 bases outside the gene matches. CDR1 is WNHNN, CDR2 SYGVQD, per germline (reference sequence). The CDR3 sequence is CASSDTGTRDTQYF. The DNA for the CDR3 is TGCGCCAGCAGTGATACCGGGACTAGAGATACGCAGTATTTT.

This chain links TRBV6-5 with TRBJ2-1; perhaps TRBD2 as D (5 bases). V dropped 5 bases and J dropped 3 bases, with 8 bases sitting between them. The CDR3 sequence is 13 residues long. Germline V gives CDR1 MNHEY, CDR2 SVGAGI. CDR3 DNA: TGTGCCAGCAGTCAGGCGGGCTACAATGAGCAGTTCTTC. Its protein product is CASSQAGYNEQFF.

This chain connects TRBV11-3 to TRBJ2-1; D is perhaps TRBD1 (5 bases). Germline loops: CDR1 SGHNT, CDR2 YENEEA. Trimming shortened V by 3 bases and J by 6 bases, and 6 bases separated the two germline ends. This CDR3 is built from 12 residues. This CDR3 reads CASSLQGNEQFF. The CDR3 DNA reads as TGTGCCAGCAGCTTGCAGGGCAATGAGCAGTTCTTC.

Comment on this clone: The likely explanation is a read error, given a far larger clone one base away. Additional DNA sequences in this sample encode the identical CDR3. The rearrangement joins TRBV27 to TRBJ2-7; 13 bases match TRBD2. CDR1 MNHEY and CDR2 SMNVEV come from the germline V gene (reference sequence). This CDR3 comprises 14 residues. The junction had 0 bases not matched to a gene; V was cut back by 4 bases and J by 3 bases. This CDR3 is CASSWTSGSYEQYF. Here the CDR3 DNA reads TGTGCCAGCAGTTGGACTAGCGGGAGCTACGAGCAGTACTTC.

V gene TRBV29-1 combines with J gene TRBJ1-1; TRBD1 is a possible D gene (5 bases). In germline, CDR1 is SQVTM, CDR2 ANQGSEA. The CDR3 is 14 amino acids. V was cut by 4 bases and J by 3 bases, with 15 bases left in between. DNA of the CDR3: TGCAGCGTTGGACGTCTCGACAGTGACACTGAAGCTTTCTTT. It translates to CSVGRLDSDTEAFF.

V and J are TRBV15 and TRBJ2-2, with 8 bases identical to TRBD1. With V trimmed by 4 bases and J by 4 bases, 5 bases remained unmatched. Germline CDR1 and CDR2: LNHNV and YYDKDF (reference sequence). This CDR3 spans 15 amino acids. The CDR3 DNA follows: TGTGCCACCAGCATTCGGACAGGGAGCACCGGGGAGCTGTTTTTT. Protein sequence: CATSIRTGSTGELFF.

The CDR3 reads CASSVGWQGRYGYTF. The CDR3 bases are TGTGCCAGCAGCGTAGGGTGGCAGGGCCGCTATGGCTACACCTTC. The chain combines TRBV9 with TRBJ1-2, with a weak D call TRBD1 (5 bases). The CDR3 spans 15 residues. CDR1 is SGDLS, CDR2 YYNGEE, per germline. Trimming pared 0 bases from V and 4 bases from J, leaving 13 bases between.

This CDR3 is CASSLGSGGFATGELFF. The DNA of the CDR3 is TGTGCCAGCAGCTTAGGTTCAGGGGGGTTCGCGACCGGGGAGCTGTTTTTT. This chain joins TRBV7-8 and TRBJ2-2, with a possible D match to TRBD1 (7 bases). With 1 base removed from V and 5 bases from J, the gap between germline ends came to 17 bases. Germline-derived CDR1 and CDR2 are SGHVS and FQNEAQ. The CDR3 sequence is 17 residues long.

The J gene is TRBJ2-7, the V gene TRBV18, with D possibly TRBD1 on 6 matching bases. Trimming cost V 2 bases and J 0 bases, with 11 bases left between them. CDR3 length: 15 amino acids. Germline V gene data show CDR1 as KGHSH and CDR2 as LQKENI. The CDR3 sequence: CASSPSRQVSYEQYF. CDR3 coding DNA: TGTGCCAGCTCACCATCTAGACAGGTCTCCTACGAGCAGTACTTC. The full variable domain, with the rest looked up from reference TRBV18 and TRBJ2-7, is NAGVMQNPRHLVRRRGQEARLRCSPMKGHSHVYWYRQLPEEGLKFMVYLQKENIIDESGMPKERFSAEFPKEGPSILRIQQVVRGDSAAYFCASSPSRQVSYEQYFGPGTRLTVT.

The CDR3: CASSGLASYNEQFF. CDR3 bases: TGTGCCAGCAGTGGCCTAGCGAGCTACAATGAGCAGTTCTTC. V is TRBV6-4 and J is TRBJ2-1; D possibly corresponds to TRBD2 (6 bases). The germline gives CDR1 MRHNA, CDR2 SNTAGT. This CDR3 has 14 residues. The V gene lost 4 bases and the J gene lost 3 bases, with 10 bases spanning the gap.

The chain is built from TRBV18 and TRBJ1-4; D perhaps matches TRBD1 (5 bases). V shed 3 bases and J shed 7 bases, with 18 bases lying between them. CDR1 KGHSH and CDR2 LQKENI come from the germline V gene. The CDR3 covers 16 residues. CDR3 sequence reads: CASSPSQGLMGEKLFF. DNA of the CDR3: TGTGCCAGCTCACCGTCCCAGGGTTTGATGGGTGAAAAACTGTTTTTT.

The V call is TRBV2, the J call TRBJ2-3, with TRBD2 identical over 10 bases. Germline-derived CDR1 and CDR2 are SNHLY and FYNNEI. This CDR3 has 16 residues. J gave up 3 bases and V 6 bases, and 9 bases lay outside the gene matches. CDR3 DNA sequence: TGTGCCAGCAGCCGGCGGGCTAGCGGGAGAACAGATACGCAGTATTTT. Its protein is CASSRRASGRTDTQYF.

V usage is TRBV2 and J usage is TRBJ1-5, with 9 bases matching TRBD1. The J segment lost 7 bases and the V segment lost 4 bases, leaving 2 bases of the junction unmatched. Germline values: CDR1 SNHLY, CDR2 FYNNEI. CDR3 length: 13 amino acids. In DNA form, the CDR3 reads TGTGCCAGCAGTGGGGACAGGGAACAGCCCCAGCATTTT. Its translation: CASSGDREQPQHF.

This chain joins TRBV2 and TRBJ1-2; 10 positions match TRBD1. Germline trimming cut 8 bases from V and 4 bases from J; bases unmatched to any gene: 13. CDR1 SNHLY and CDR2 FYNNEI come from the germline V gene. The CDR3 extends over 16 amino acids. CDR3 amino acids: CASVGTGAPRLYGYTF. In nucleotides, the CDR3 is TGTGCCAGCGTAGGGACAGGGGCCCCCCGTCTCTATGGCTACACCTTC.

The V gene is TRBV19, the J gene TRBJ2-2, with 9 nucleotides matching TRBD2. CDR3 length: 17 residues. Germline trimming cut 1 base from V and 4 bases from J; bases unmatched to any gene: 7. Germline V lookup: CDR1 LNHDA, CDR2 SQIVND (reference sequence). CDR3 residues: CASSIVFSGGTTGELFF. The CDR3 coding sequence is TGTGCCAGTAGTATAGTCTTTAGCGGGGGCACCACCGGGGAGCTGTTTTTT.

The J gene is TRBJ2-2, the V gene TRBV2; perhaps TRBD2 as D (5 bases). V lost 6 bases to trimming and J lost 2 bases, with 7 bases between them. Germline V CDR1 and CDR2: SNHLY, FYNNEI. This CDR3 comprises 13 residues. The CDR3 here is CASRLDNTGELFF. CDR3 in DNA: TGTGCCAGCAGACTAGACAACACCGGGGAGCTGTTTTTT.